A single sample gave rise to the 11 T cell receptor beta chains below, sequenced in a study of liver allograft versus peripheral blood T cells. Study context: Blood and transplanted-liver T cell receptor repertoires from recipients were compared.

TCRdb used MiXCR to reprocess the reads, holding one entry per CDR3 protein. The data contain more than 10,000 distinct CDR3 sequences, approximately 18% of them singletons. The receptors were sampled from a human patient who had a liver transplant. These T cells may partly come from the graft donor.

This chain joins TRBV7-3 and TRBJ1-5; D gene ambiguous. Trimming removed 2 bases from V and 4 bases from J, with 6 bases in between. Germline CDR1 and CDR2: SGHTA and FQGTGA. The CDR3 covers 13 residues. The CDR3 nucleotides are TGTGCCAGCAGCTTACAACCTAATCAGCCCCAGCATTTT. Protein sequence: CASSLQPNQPQHF.

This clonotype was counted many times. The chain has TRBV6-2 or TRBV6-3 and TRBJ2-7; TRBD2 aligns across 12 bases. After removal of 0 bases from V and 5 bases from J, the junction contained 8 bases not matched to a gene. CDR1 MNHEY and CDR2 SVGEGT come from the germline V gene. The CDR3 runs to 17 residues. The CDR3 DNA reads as TGTGCCAGCAGTTACTCGCTAGCGGGAGGGCCGCGAGACGAGCAGTACTTC. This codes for CASSYSLAGGPRDEQYF.

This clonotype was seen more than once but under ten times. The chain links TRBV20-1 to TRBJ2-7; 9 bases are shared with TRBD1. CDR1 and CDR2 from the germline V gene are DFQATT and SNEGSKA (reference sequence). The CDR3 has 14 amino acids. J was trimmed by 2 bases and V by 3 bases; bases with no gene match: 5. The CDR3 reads CSASGRDRAYEQYF. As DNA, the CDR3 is TGCAGTGCTAGTGGTAGGGACAGGGCCTACGAGCAGTACTTC.

In DNA form, the CDR3 reads TGTGCCAGCAGTGGGAGATCCGCAAGCACAGATACGCAGTATTTT. Residues: CASSGRSASTDTQYF. This chain connects TRBV2 to TRBJ2-3; D is undetermined. V was pared by 4 bases and J by 0 bases, with 11 bases between. Germline V lookup: CDR1 SNHLY, CDR2 FYNNEI. The CDR3 loop spans 15 amino acids.

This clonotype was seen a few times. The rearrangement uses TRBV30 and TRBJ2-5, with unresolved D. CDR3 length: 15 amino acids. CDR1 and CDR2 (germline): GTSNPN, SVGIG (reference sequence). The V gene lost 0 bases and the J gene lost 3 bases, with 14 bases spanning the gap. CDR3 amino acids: CAWSVPLSHKETQYF. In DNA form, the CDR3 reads TGTGCCTGGAGTGTACCTCTTTCCCATAAAGAGACCCAGTACTTC.

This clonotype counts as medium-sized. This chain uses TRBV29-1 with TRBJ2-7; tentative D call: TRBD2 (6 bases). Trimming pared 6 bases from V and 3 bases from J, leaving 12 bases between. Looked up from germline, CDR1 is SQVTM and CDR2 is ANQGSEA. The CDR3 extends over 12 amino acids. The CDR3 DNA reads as TGCAGCGTGGCGGACGGGGGCTACGAGCAGTACTTC. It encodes CSVADGGYEQYF.

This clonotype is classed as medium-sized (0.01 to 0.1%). The CDR3 bases are TGTGCCACCAGTGATTTGGGAACTAGCGGGAGTAAATCCTACAATGAGCAGTTCTTC. This sequence encodes CATSDLGTSGSKSYNEQFF. The chain links TRBV24-1 to TRBJ2-1, with 11 bases identical to TRBD2. The germline CDR1 and CDR2 sequences are KGHDR and SFDVKD. Trimming at V came to 0 bases and at J to 1 base, leaving 7 bases not matched to a gene. The CDR3 runs 19 residues.

CDR3 nucleotides: TGTGCCAGCAGCTTAAGCCAGAGCTCCTACAATGAGCAGTTCTTC. It specifies CASSLSQSSYNEQFF. The chain employs TRBV5-4 and TRBJ2-1; D is unclear. The V end was cut by 2 bases, the J end by 0 bases, with 9 bases between. The CDR3 totals 15 residues. Germline-derived CDR1 and CDR2 are SGHNT and YYREEE (reference sequence).

This CDR3 is CASSGASGRGSEQFF. The CDR3 bases are TGTGCCAGCAGTGGGGCTAGCGGGAGGGGTAGTGAGCAGTTCTTC. The V and J genes are TRBV2 and TRBJ2-1; 12 positions agree with TRBD2. Trimming at V came to 4 bases and at J to 9 bases, leaving 7 bases not matched to a gene. This CDR3 is 15 amino acids long. The germline gives CDR1 SNHLY, CDR2 FYNNEI.

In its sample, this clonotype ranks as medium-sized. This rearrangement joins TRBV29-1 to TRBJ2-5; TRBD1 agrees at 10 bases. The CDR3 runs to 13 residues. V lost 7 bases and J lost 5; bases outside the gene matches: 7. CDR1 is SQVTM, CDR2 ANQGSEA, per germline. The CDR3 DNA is TGCAGCGGCGGGACAGGGGACGGGGAGACCCAGTACTTC. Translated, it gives CSGGTGDGETQYF. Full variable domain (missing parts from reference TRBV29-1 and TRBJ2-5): SAVISQKPSRDICQRGTSLTIQCQVDSQVTMMFWYRQQPGQSLTLIATANQGSEATYESGFVIDKFPISRPNLTFSTLTVSNMSPEDSSIYLCSGGTGDGETQYFGPGTRLLVL.

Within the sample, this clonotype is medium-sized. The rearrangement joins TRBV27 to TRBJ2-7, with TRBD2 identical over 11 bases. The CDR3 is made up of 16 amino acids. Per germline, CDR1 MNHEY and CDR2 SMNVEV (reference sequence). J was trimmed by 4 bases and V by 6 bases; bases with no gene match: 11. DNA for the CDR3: TGTGCCAGCAGAAAGACTAGCGGGATAAGGAGATACGAGCAGTACTTC. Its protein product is CASRKTSGIRRYEQYF.